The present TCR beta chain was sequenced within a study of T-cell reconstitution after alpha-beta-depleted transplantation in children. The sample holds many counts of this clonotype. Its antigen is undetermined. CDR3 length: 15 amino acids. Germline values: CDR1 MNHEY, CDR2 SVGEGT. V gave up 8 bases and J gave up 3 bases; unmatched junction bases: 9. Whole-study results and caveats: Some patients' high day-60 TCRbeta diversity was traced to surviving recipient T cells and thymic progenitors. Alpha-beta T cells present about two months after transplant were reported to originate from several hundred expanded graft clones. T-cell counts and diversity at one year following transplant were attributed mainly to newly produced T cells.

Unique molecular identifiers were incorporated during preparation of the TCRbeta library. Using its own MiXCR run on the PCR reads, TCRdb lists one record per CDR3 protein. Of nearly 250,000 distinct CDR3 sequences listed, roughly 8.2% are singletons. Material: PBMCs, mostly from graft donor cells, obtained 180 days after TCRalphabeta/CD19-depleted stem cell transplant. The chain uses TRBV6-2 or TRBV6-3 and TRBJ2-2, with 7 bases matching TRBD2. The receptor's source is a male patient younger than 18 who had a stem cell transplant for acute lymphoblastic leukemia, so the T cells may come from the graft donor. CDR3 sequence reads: CASHGDRGDTGELFF. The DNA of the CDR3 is TGTGCCAGCCATGGGGATCGGGGGGACACCGGGGAGCTGTTTTTT.